The 20 T cell receptor beta chains presented below share a single source sample, sequenced in a study of CD8 T cell repertoires and HIV-1 epitope variants. Their antigens are not known. Here immunoSEQ multiplex PCR was the method, and the copy in TCRdb shows in-frame clones only, minus some. The table has 6,000 or so clones, about three fifths seen once. The material sequenced was cultured CD8+ T cells derived from PBMCs. The receptors were gathered from a male donor with HIV.

Only a few counts were recorded for this clone. This chain links TRBV28 with TRBJ1-4; D is ambiguous. The CDR3 has 13 residues. Trimming left V 7 bases short and J 7 bases short, with 13 bases between. Germline-derived CDR1 and CDR2 are MDHEN and SYDVKM. The CDR3 DNA sequence: TGTGCCAGCAACGGGGAGACCCCTGAAAAACTGTTTTTT. Encoded protein: CASNGETPEKLFF.

The rearrangement links TRBV10-3 to TRBJ2-2; the match to TRBD1 covers 10 bases. The CDR3 loop spans 18 amino acids. The germline V gene has CDR1 ENHRY and CDR2 SYGVKD. V shed 10 bases, J shed 3 bases, and the junction held 17 bases outside the gene matches. Here the CDR3 reads CASSPNPPGQGHTGELFF. CDR3 in DNA: TGTGCCAGCAGCCCGAATCCCCCGGGACAGGGGCACACCGGGGAGCTGTTTTTT.

By share, this clone counts as medium-sized. The V call is TRBV2, the J call TRBJ1-2, with 8 positions matching TRBD1. From germline, CDR1 is SNHLY and CDR2 FYNNEI. This CDR3 is 14 amino acids long. V was clipped by 6 bases and J by 8 bases; unmatched bases: 11. CDR3 sequence: CASSLGQGLLGYTF. DNA for the CDR3: TGTGCCAGCAGCCTAGGACAGGGACTGTTGGGCTACACCTTC.

The chain links TRBV7-6 to TRBJ1-4, with 12 bases lining up with TRBD1. The germline CDR1 and CDR2 sequences are SGHVS and FNYEAQ. This CDR3 has 17 residues. V trimming: 5 bases; J trimming: 1 base; junction bases outside the gene matches: 5. The CDR3, as DNA: TGTGCCAGCAGCCCGGGGACAGGGGGCTTAACTAATGAAAAACTGTTTTTT. It encodes CASSPGTGGLTNEKLFF.

The CDR3: CASSPSRGLTNEKLFF. The CDR3 nucleotides are TGTGCCAGCAGCCCGTCTAGAGGTCTGACTAATGAAAAACTGTTTTTT. J is TRBJ1-4 and V is TRBV11-1, with no clear D. CDR3 size: 16 residues. Between the trimmed V and J ends, which lost 5 bases and 2 bases, there was a span of 15 bases. CDR1 is SGHAT, CDR2 FQDESV, per germline (reference sequence).

The chain employs TRBV6-1 and TRBJ2-3; 10 bases align to TRBD2. Germline assignment: CDR1 MNHNS and CDR2 SASEGT. The CDR3 covers 14 residues. The J segment lost 1 base and the V segment lost 5 bases, leaving 0 bases of the junction unmatched. The chain's CDR3 is CASSLAGGTDTQYF. Written as DNA, the CDR3 is TGTGCCAGCAGTCTAGCGGGGGGCACAGATACGCAGTATTTT.

This clone was observed a handful of times. CDR3 DNA sequence: TGTGCCAGCTCACCACTAGGGGGCAGTACCACAGATACGCAGTATTTT. This gives the protein CASSPLGGSTTDTQYF. The chain employs TRBV18 and TRBJ2-3, with 7 bases identical to TRBD1. V shed 1 base, J shed 2 bases, and the junction held 6 bases outside the gene matches. This CDR3 spans 16 amino acids. Germline assignment: CDR1 KGHSH and CDR2 LQKENI.

Notes on this clone: An end of the junction does not agree with germline; a read error may underlie this. The chain has TRBV28 and TRBJ2-2; 7 positions agree with TRBD2. CDR3 size: 14 residues. Germline assignment: CDR1 MDHEN and CDR2 SYDVKM. In DNA, the CDR3 is TGTGCCGGCATTAAAACTAGCGAAACCGGGGAGCTGTTCTTT. Encoded protein: CAGIKTSETGELFF.

The chain joins TRBV7-2 to TRBJ2-1; 8 bases match TRBD1. Unmatched junction bases numbered 7, after V lost 4 bases and J lost 5 bases. This CDR3 is 15 amino acids long. Germline V gene data show CDR1 as SGHTA and CDR2 as FQGNSA. The DNA for the CDR3 is TGTGCCAGCAGCTACACAGGGGGTGGGAACAATGAGCAGTTCTTC. Protein: CASSYTGGGNNEQFF.

This clone was seen a single time. The chain combines TRBV15 with TRBJ2-1, with D unclear. Germline lookup yields CDR1 LNHNV and CDR2 YYDKDF (reference sequence). The CDR3 totals 16 residues. The V gene lost 1 base and the J gene lost 10 bases, with 20 bases spanning the gap. The CDR3 DNA follows: TGTGCCACCAGCAGAGTCCGCGGCTCGCTTTCCGAGGAGCAGTTCTTC. Its translation: CATSRVRGSLSEEQFF.

This clone has more than one count but fewer than ten. J is TRBJ1-2 and V is TRBV2; D not resolved. Germline CDR1 reads SNHLY; CDR2 reads FYNNEI. V dropped 4 bases and J dropped 12 bases, with 15 bases sitting between them. The CDR3 is 12 residues long. CDR3 amino acids: CASSGGENGDTF. Written as DNA, the CDR3 is TGTGCCAGCAGTGGTGGCGAGAATGGGGACACCTTC.

The rearrangement joins TRBV7-9 to TRBJ1-2; tentatively, D is TRBD1 (5 bases). Germline V lookup: CDR1 SEHNR, CDR2 FQNEAQ (reference sequence). CDR3 size: 14 residues. The V end was cut by 4 bases, the J end by 5 bases, with 14 bases between. The CDR3 protein is CASSSPGGGYGYTF. The CDR3 DNA is TGTGCCAGCAGCTCACCCGGGGGGGGGTATGGCTACACCTTC.

V is TRBV28 and J is TRBJ1-1, with a weak D call TRBD1 (6 bases). The CDR3 contains 12 residues. Deletions cut 3 bases from V and 14 bases from J, with 16 bases between. In germline, CDR1 is MDHEN, CDR2 SYDVKM. In DNA, the CDR3 is TGTGCCAGCAGTTTTCGGAGGACGGGGGGCTTCTTT. This encodes CASSFRRTGGFF. The variable domain in full, completed from reference TRBV28 and TRBJ1-1, reads DVKVTQSSRYLVKRTGEKVFLECVQDMDHENMFWYRQDPGLGLRLIYFSYDVKMKEKGDIPEGYSVSREKKERFSLILESASTNQTSMYLCASSFRRTGGFFGQGTRLTVV.

The chain carries TRBV27 and TRBJ2-7; 7 bases match TRBD1. V gave up 6 bases and J gave up 4 bases; unmatched junction bases: 6. Germline V gene data show CDR1 as MNHEY and CDR2 as SMNVEV (reference sequence). The length of the CDR3 is 13 residues. In nucleotides, the CDR3 is TGTGCCAGCAGCTATGGACAGGTATACGAGCAGTACTTC. It codes for CASSYGQVYEQYF.

J is TRBJ1-5 and V is TRBV9; D gene ambiguous. Trimming left V 2 bases short and J 0 bases short, with 9 bases between. The germline V gene has CDR1 SGDLS and CDR2 YYNGEE. The CDR3 sequence is 15 residues long. For the CDR3, the DNA is TGTGCCAGCAGCGTCTATGAAAGTAGCAATCAGCCCCAGCATTTT. It is translated as CASSVYESSNQPQHF.

The chain joins TRBV27 to TRBJ2-7; 9 bases agree with TRBD1. The CDR3 has 14 residues. Trimming at V came to 8 bases and at J to 4 bases, leaving 9 bases not matched to a gene. Germline V lookup: CDR1 MNHEY, CDR2 SMNVEV (reference sequence). The CDR3 nucleotides read TGTGCCAGCTCATACAGGGGGCTGGGGTACGAGCAGTACTTC. This codes for CASSYRGLGYEQYF.

V is TRBV6-5 and J is TRBJ2-7, with a weak D call TRBD1 (6 bases). V was clipped by 2 bases and J by 6 bases, with 17 bases between them. There are 15 residues in the CDR3. Germline V gene lookup returns CDR1 MNHEY and CDR2 SVGAGI. CDR3 protein: CASSYTQQGSSEQYF. The CDR3 bases are TGTGCCAGCAGTTACACGCAACAGGGAAGTAGCGAGCAGTACTTC.

This clone has only one observation. V and J are TRBV5-5 and TRBJ1-2, with TRBD1 as a possible D gene (6 bases). The CDR3 covers 16 residues. Trimming pared 0 bases from V and 0 bases from J, leaving 12 bases between. Germline V gene data show CDR1 as SGHKS and CDR2 as YYEKEE (reference sequence). The CDR3 reads CASSLEGGPTNYGYTF. The DNA of the CDR3 is TGTGCCAGCAGCTTGGAAGGGGGGCCCACTAACTATGGCTACACCTTC.

This chain links TRBV19 with TRBJ2-7; D ambiguous. Germline V gene lookup returns CDR1 LNHDA and CDR2 SQIVND (reference sequence). With 4 bases removed from V and 2 bases from J, the gap between germline ends came to 12 bases. The CDR3 totals 14 residues. The CDR3 reads CASSNSISAYEQYF. The DNA for the CDR3 is TGTGCCAGTAGTAATAGTATCTCAGCCTACGAGCAGTACTTC.

This clone was counted only a few times. This chain connects TRBV28 to TRBJ2-1, with D possibly matching TRBD1 (5 bases). The CDR3 extends over 16 amino acids. Germline V gene sequence: CDR1 MDHEN, CDR2 SYDVKM. V was clipped by 1 base and J by 0 bases, with 10 bases between them. The CDR3 DNA reads TGTGCCAGCAGTTTATACCAGGGAAGCTCCTACAATGAGCAGTTCTTC. Translated, it gives CASSLYQGSSYNEQFF.